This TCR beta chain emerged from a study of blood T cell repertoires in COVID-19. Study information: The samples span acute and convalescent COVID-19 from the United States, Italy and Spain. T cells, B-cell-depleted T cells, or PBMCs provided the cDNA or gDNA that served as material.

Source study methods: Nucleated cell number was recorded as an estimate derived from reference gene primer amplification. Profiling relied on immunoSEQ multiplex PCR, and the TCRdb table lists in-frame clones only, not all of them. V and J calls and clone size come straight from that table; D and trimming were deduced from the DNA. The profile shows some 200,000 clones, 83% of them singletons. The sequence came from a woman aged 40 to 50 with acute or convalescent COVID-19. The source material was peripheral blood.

Here the CDR3 DNA reads TGTGCCAGCAGTTCGGGGACAGGATTGTACGAGCAGTACTTC. Amino acid sequence: CASSSGTGLYEQYF. The chain carries TRBV6-5 and TRBJ2-7; TRBD1 aligns across 8 bases. Unmatched junction bases numbered 6, after V lost 4 bases and J lost 4 bases. This CDR3 has 14 amino acids. Per the germline V gene, CDR1 is MNHEY and CDR2 is SVGAGI.